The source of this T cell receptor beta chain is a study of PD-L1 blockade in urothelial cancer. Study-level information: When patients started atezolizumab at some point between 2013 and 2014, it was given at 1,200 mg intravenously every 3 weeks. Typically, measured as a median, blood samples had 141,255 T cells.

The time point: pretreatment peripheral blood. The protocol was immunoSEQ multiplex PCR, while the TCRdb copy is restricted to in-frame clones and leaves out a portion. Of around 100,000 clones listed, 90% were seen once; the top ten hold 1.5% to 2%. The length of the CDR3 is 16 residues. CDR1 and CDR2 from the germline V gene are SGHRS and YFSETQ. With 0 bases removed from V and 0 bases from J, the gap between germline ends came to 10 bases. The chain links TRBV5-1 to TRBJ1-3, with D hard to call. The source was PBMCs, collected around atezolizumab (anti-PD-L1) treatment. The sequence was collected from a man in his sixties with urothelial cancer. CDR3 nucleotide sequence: TGCGCCAGCAGCTTGGCCGGGGAAAGCTCTGGAAACACCATATATTTT. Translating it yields CASSLAGESSGNTIYF.